This entry is about one T cell receptor beta chain. The sample originates from a study of T cell responses to AZD1222 COVID-19 vaccine. Pooling of second doses given at about 4 or about 12 weeks was done. This CDR3 has 14 amino acids. CDR1 and CDR2 from the germline V gene are LGHNT and FRNRAP. V dropped 6 bases and J dropped 2 bases, with 11 bases sitting between them. Sequenced by immunoSEQ multiplex PCR; TCRdb stores in-frame clones only, minus some. The sample includes approximately 150,000 clones, roughly 94% seen only once; the top ten take roughly 5.6%. The chain joins TRBV12-5 to TRBJ2-1; no clear D. The sequences come from peripheral blood, collected 28 days after the second AZD1222 dose. This receptor was identified in an adult who received the AZD1222 COVID-19 vaccine. CDR3 sequence: CASGRAEAYNEQFF. The CDR3 nucleotides read TGTGCTAGTGGCCGGGCTGAAGCCTACAATGAGCAGTTCTTC. Full variable domain (missing parts from reference TRBV12-5 and TRBJ2-1): DARVTQTPRHKVTEMGQEVTMRCQPILGHNTVFWYRQTMMQGLELLAYFRNRAPLDDSGMPKDRFSAEMPDATLATLKIQPSEPRDSAVYFCASGRAEAYNEQFFGPGTRLTVL.